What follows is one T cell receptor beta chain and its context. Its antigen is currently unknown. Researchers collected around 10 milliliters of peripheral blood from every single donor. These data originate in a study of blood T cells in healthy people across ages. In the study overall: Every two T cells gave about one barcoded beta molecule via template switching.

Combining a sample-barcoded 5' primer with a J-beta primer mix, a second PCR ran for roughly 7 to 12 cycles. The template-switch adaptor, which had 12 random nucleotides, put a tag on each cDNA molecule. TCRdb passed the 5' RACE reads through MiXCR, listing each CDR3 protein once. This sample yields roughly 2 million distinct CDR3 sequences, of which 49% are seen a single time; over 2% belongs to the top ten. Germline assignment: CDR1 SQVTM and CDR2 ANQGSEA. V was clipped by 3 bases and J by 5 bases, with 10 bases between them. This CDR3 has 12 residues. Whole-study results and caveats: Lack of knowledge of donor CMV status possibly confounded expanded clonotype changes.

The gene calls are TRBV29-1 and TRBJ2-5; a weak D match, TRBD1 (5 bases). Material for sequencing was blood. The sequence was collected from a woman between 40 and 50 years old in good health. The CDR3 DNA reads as TGCAGCGTTGACCAGGGTCGGGAGACCCAGTACTTC. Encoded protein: CSVDQGRETQYF.